This T cell receptor (beta chain) was identified during a study of blood T cell repertoires in COVID-19. The wider study: The United States, Italy and Spain supplied acute and convalescent COVID-19 samples.

Per the original data handling: For nucleated cells, counts were estimated from reference gene primer amplification. Clones were read by immunoSEQ multiplex PCR, and TCRdb kept only the in-frame ones, dropping some. V and J calls and clone size follow that table, whereas D and trimming were derived from the DNA. The sample shows about 670,000 clones, 90% of them seen only once. The clonotype originates from a woman aged 18-30 years with acute or convalescent COVID-19. Material for sequencing was peripheral blood.

The CDR3 coding sequence is TGTGCCAGCAGCACTAGCTCCGTACCCAGGTTGCGGGCCTACGAGCAGTACTTC. It encodes CASSTSSVPRLRAYEQYF. The J gene is TRBJ2-7, the V gene TRBV21-1; the DNA was not compared with TRBD2, the D call given in the table. TRBV21-1 is flagged as a pseudogene. The CDR3 loop spans 18 amino acids.